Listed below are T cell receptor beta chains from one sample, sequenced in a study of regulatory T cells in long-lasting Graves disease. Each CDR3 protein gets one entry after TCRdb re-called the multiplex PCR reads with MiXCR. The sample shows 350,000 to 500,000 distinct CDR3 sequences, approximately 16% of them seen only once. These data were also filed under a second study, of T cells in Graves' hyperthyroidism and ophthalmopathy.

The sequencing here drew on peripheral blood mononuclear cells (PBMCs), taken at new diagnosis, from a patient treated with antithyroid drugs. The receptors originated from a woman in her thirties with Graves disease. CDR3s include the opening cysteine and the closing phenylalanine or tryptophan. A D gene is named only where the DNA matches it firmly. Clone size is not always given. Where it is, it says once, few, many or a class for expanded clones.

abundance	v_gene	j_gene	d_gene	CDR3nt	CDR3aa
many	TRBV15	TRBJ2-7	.	TGTGCCACCAGCAGAGATGGCGACAGGTCATTGGACGAGCAGTACTTC	CATSRDGDRSLDEQYF
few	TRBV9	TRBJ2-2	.	TGTGCCAGCAGCGTAGATCGGCGAAAAACCGGGGAGCTGTTTTTT	CASSVDRRKTGELFF
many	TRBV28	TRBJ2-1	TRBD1	TGTGCCAGCAGTTCCAGGGTTTCCGGGACAGCCAACCCCTACAATGAGCAGTTCTTC	CASSSRVSGTANPYNEQFF
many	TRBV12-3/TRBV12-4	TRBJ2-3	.	TGTGCCAGCAGTCATCTAGCGCACGCTAGCACAGATACGCAGTATTTT	CASSHLAHASTDTQYF
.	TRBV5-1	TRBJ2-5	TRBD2	TGCGCCAGCGGTCCTGGGCTAGCGGGAAAAGAGACCCAGTACTTC	CASGPGLAGKETQYF
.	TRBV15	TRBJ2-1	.	TGTGCCACCAGTCCCCTCAATTTCCCCATCTCCTACAATGAGCAGTTCTTC	CATSPLNFPISYNEQFF
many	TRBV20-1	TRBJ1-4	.	TGCAGTGCTAGAGCTAGCGGGACTAATGAAAAACTGTTTTTT	CSARASGTNEKLFF
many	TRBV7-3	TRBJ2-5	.	TGTGCCACTAGGACCCGCGCAGGGGCAGGGCCCTACCAAGAGACCCAGTACTTC	CATRTRAGAGPYQETQYF
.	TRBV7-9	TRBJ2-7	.	TGTGCCAGCAGCTTTAATATCGACGACGAGCAGTACTTC	CASSFNIDDEQYF
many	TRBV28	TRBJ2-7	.	TGTGCCAGCAGTTTATGGTCAGGCCTCTCCTACGAGCAGTACTTC	CASSLWSGLSYEQYF
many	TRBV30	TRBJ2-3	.	TGTGCCTGGAGTGCCCAAATCCGGGAGTGGGAAGATACGCAGTATTTT	CAWSAQIREWEDTQYF
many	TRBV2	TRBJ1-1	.	TGTGCCAGCAGTGAAGCGCGGACTGAAGCTTTCTTT	CASSEARTEAFF
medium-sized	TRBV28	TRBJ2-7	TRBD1	TGTGCCAGCAGGCCTCACTCCGCCGGGACAGTCAAACAAAGGGTCGACGAGCAGTACTTC	CASRPHSAGTVKQRVDEQYF
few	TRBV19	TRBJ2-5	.	TGTGCCAGTAGTCGCGAGTCAGGGATGAGAGAGACCCAGTACTTC	CASSRESGMRETQYF
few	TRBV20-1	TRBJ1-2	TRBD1	TGCAGTGATGAGGGGACAGGGGAGAGAACTAACTATGGCTACACCTTC	CSDEGTGERTNYGYTF
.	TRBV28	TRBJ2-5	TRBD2	TGTGCCAGCCAGACGGGAGGTCAAGAGGCCCAGTACTTC	CASQTGGQEAQYF
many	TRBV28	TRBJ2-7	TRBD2	TGTGCCAGCAGAGCGGGGATCTCCTACGAGCAGTACTTC	CASRAGISYEQYF
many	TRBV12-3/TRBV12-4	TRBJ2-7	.	TGTGCCAGCACCCTTTACACCGCAAGCGACTACGAGCAGTACTTC	CASTLYTASDYEQYF
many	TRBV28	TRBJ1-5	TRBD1	TGTGCCAGCAGTTTATTGGCAGGGGGCATTCAGCCCCAGCATTTT	CASSLLAGGIQPQHF
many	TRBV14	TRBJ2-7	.	TGTGCCAGCAAGAGTGTTAAGGACAGCACCCTTTTCTATTCCTACGAGCAGTACTTC	CASKSVKDSTLFYSYEQYF
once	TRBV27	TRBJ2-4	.	TGTGCCAGCAGTCAACATCTAGCCAAAAACATTCAGTACTTC	CASSQHLAKNIQYF
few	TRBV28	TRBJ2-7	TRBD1	TGTGCCAGCAGCCGGGGGCCGGGACAGGGGCGTGAGTACGAGCAGTACTTC	CASSRGPGQGREYEQYF
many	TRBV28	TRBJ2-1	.	TGTGCCAGCAGTACTCCCCACACTGGGGGTGAGCAGTTCTTC	CASSTPHTGGEQFF
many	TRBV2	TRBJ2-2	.	TGTGCCAGCAGACGCGAGACCGGGGAGCTGTTTTTT	CASRRETGELFF
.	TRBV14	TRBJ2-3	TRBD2	TGTGCCAGCAGCGCCGGGGGGAGGGCGCAGTATTTT	CASSAGGRAQYF
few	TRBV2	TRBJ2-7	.	TGTGCCAGCCTGGGGAGCTCCTACGAGCAGTACTTC	CASLGSSYEQYF
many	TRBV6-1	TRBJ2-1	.	TGTGCCAGCAGCACGGGACTTAACAATGAGCAGTTCTTC	CASSTGLNNEQFF
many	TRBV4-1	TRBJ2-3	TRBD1	TGCGCCAGCAGCCGGACTCGGACAGGAGACACAGATACGCAGTATTTT	CASSRTRTGDTDTQYF
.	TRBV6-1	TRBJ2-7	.	TGTGCCAGCAGTCCTGACAGTACCTACGAGCAGTACTTC	CASSPDSTYEQYF
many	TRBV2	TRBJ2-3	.	TGTGCCAGCACTCTGGAAACCCTTTACACAGATACGCAGTATTTT	CASTLETLYTDTQYF
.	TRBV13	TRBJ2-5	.	TGTGCCAGCAGTACCTCTATTCAAGAGACCCAGTACTTC	CASSTSIQETQYF
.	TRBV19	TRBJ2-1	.	TGTGCCAGTAGTATAGCCTTAGCCAGCTACAATGAGCAGTTCTTC	CASSIALASYNEQFF
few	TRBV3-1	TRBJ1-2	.	TGTGCCAGCAGCCAAGAGAGTAGGGGTGGCTACACCTTC	CASSQESRGGYTF
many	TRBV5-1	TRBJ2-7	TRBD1	TGCGCCAGCAGCCTCACCCCCGGGACAGGGGCCTACGAGCAGTACTTC	CASSLTPGTGAYEQYF
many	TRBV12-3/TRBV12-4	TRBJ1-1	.	TGTGCCAGCAGTCCGCCCGCGGGGAAGAGCACTGAAGCTTTCTTT	CASSPPAGKSTEAFF
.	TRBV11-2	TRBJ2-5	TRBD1	TGTGCCAGCAGCCCCGTCCCGACAGGGCGAGAGACCCAGTACTTC	CASSPVPTGRETQYF
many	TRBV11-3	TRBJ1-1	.	TGTGCCAGCAGCTTTGGCTACAACACTGAAGCTTTCTTT	CASSFGYNTEAFF
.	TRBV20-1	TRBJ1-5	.	TGCAGTGCTCTATTAGGGGGGGCTGACAATCAGCCCCAGCATTTT	CSALLGGADNQPQHF
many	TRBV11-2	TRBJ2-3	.	TGTGCCAGCAGCTTAGATACCCCGACAGGCGGGGATACGCAGTATTTT	CASSLDTPTGGDTQYF
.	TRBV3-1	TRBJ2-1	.	TGTGCCAGCAGCCAAGAGGGGGAGGTAGCCCCGGAGCAGTTCTTC	CASSQEGEVAPEQFF
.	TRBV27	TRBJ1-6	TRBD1	TGTGCCAGCAGTTTAACAGGGGAATCACCCCTCCACTTT	CASSLTGESPLHF
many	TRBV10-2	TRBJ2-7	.	TGCGCCAGCAGTGAGTCGGCCAGCGCCTACGAGCAGTACTTC	CASSESASAYEQYF
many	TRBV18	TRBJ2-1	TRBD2	TGTGCCAGCTCCTCCACTGGACTAGCGGTTAATAATGAGCAGTTCTTC	CASSSTGLAVNNEQFF
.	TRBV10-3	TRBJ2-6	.	TGTGCCATCACCCCTCTGCCCATAGACGCTGGGGCCAACGTCCTGACTTTC	CAITPLPIDAGANVLTF
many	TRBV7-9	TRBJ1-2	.	TGTGCCAGCAGCTTAGATCAAGGTCAGAACTATGGCTACACCTTC	CASSLDQGQNYGYTF
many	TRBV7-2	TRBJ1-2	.	TGTGCCAGCGGACAGGGCTACACCTTC	CASGQGYTF
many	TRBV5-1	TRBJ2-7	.	TGCGCCAGCACCTCAGCTTCCGCAGGCAACGAGCAGTACTTC	CASTSASAGNEQYF
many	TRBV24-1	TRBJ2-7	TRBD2	TGTGCCACCAGTAAGGGGACTAGCGGAACCGAGCAGTACTTC	CATSKGTSGTEQYF
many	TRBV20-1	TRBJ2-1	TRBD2	TGCAGTGTCCCCATAGCGGGGGACAATGAGCAGTTCTTC	CSVPIAGDNEQFF
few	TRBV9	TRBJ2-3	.	TGTGCCAGCAGCTTACAGGGGAGGATCGCAGATACGCAGTATTTT	CASSLQGRIADTQYF
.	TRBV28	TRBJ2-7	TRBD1	TGTGCCAGCAGTTCTCCCGGGACAGGGAGGAGCTCCTACGAGCAGTACTTC	CASSSPGTGRSSYEQYF
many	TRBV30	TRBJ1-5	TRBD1	TGTGCCTGGACCGGGACAGGGGGACAGCCCCAGCATTTT	CAWTGTGGQPQHF
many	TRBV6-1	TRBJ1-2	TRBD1	TGTGCCAGCAGTGAAGTAGGACAGGGGTTTGGCTACACCTTC	CASSEVGQGFGYTF
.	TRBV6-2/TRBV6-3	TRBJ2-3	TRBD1	TGTGCCAGCAGTTACTCGCCCCCGACAGGGGCGGTGGGCACAGATACGCAGTATTTT	CASSYSPPTGAVGTDTQYF
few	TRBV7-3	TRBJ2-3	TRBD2	TGTGCCAGCAGCCTACTCTCTACTAGCGGGAGGACAGATACGCAGTATTTT	CASSLLSTSGRTDTQYF
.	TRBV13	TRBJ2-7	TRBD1	TGTGCCAGCAGCTTCAGGGGGCAAACCTACGAGCAGTACTTC	CASSFRGQTYEQYF
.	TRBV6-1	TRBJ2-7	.	TGTGCCAGCACGCCCGACCCAGGGAGGACCTACGAGCAGTACTTC	CASTPDPGRTYEQYF